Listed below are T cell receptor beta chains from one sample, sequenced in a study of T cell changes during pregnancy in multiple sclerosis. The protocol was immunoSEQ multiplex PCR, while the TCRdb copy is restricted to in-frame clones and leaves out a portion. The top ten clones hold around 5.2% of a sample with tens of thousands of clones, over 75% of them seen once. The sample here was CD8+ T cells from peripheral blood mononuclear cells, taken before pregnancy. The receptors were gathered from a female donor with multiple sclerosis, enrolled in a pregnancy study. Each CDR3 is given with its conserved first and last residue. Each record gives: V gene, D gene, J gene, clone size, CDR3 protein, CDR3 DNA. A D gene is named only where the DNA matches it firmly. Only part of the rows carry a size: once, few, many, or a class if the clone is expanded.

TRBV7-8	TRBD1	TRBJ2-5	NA	CASSPPDRAQETQYF	TGTGCCAGCAGCCCGCCGGACAGGGCCCAAGAGACCCAGTACTTC
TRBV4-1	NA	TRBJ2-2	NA	CASSQTGNTGELFF	TGCGCCAGCAGCCAGACAGGGAACACCGGGGAGCTGTTTTTT
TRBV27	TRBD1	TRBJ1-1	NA	CASSYGTGNTEAFF	TGTGCCAGCAGTTATGGGACAGGAAACACTGAAGCTTTCTTT
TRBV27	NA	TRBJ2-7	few	CASSLRDTSYEQYF	TGTGCCAGCAGTCTCCGGGACACTAGCTACGAGCAGTACTTC
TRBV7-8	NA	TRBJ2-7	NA	CASSLGGTYEQYF	TGTGCCAGCAGCTTAGGCGGGACCTACGAGCAGTACTTC
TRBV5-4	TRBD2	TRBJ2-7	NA	CASSFRGVGDEQYF	TGTGCCAGCAGCTTCCGGGGGGTAGGCGACGAGCAGTACTTC
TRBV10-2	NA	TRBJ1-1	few	CASSETVNTEAFF	TGCGCCAGCAGTGAGACGGTGAACACTGAAGCTTTCTTT
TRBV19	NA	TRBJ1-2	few	CASSRGGDYGYTF	TGTGCCAGTAGTCGAGGGGGGGACTATGGCTACACCTTC
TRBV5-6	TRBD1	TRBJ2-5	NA	CASSLGTVYQETQYF	TGTGCCAGCAGCCTGGGGACAGTGTACCAAGAGACCCAGTACTTC
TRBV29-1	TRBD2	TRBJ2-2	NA	CSVESLGAGDTGELFF	TGCAGCGTTGAAAGTCTTGGGGCGGGGGACACCGGGGAGCTGTTTTTT
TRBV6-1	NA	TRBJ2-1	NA	CARGGGRDNEQFF	TGTGCCAGGGGAGGTGGACGGGACAATGAGCAGTTCTTC
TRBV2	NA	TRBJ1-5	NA	CASSGFSNQPQHF	TGTGCCAGCTCGGGATTCAGCAATCAGCCCCAGCATTTT
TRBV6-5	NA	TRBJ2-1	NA	CASSTQGNEQFF	TGTGCCAGCAGTACACAGGGCAATGAGCAGTTCTTC
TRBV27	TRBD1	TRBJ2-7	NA	CASSLGPGQGVNEQYF	TGTGCCAGCAGTTTGGGCCCGGGACAGGGTGTTAACGAGCAGTACTTC
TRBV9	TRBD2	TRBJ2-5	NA	CASSDQGLAAQETQYF	TGTGCCAGCAGCGACCAGGGACTAGCGGCTCAAGAGACCCAGTACTTC
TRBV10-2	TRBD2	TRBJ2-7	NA	CASSDPSGGYYEQYF	TGCGCCAGCAGTGATCCTAGCGGGGGCTACTACGAGCAGTACTTC
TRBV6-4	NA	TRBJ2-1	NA	CASSQGVEQFF	TGTGCCAGCAGCCAGGGCGTTGAGCAGTTCTTC
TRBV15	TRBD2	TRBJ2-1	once	CATSYPPGTIMYNEQFF	TGTGCCACCAGCTACCCCCCCGGGACTATCATGTACAATGAGCAGTTCTTC
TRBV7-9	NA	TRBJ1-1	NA	CASSFGQRMNTEAFF	TGTGCCAGCAGCTTCGGACAGAGAATGAACACTGAAGCTTTCTTT
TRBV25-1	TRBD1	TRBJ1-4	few	CASTTGVANEKLFF	TGTGCCAGCACAACAGGGGTAGCTAATGAAAAACTGTTTTTT
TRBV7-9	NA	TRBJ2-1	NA	CASSLAGADQFF	TGTGCCAGCAGCTTAGCAGGGGCAGATCAGTTCTTC
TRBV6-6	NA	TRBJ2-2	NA	CASTPVGSGELFF	TGTGCCAGCACCCCGGTCGGTTCCGGGGAGCTGTTTTTT
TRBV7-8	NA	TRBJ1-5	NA	CASSSGGGNQPQHF	TGTGCCAGCAGCTCCGGGGGGGGCAATCAGCCCCAGCATTTT
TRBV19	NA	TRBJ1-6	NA	CASSQPGHYNSPLHF	TGTGCCAGTTCCCAACCGGGACACTATAATTCACCCCTCCACTTT
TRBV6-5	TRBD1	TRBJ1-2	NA	CASSFSRTGADGYTF	TGTGCCAGCAGTTTTTCGAGGACAGGGGCCGATGGCTACACCTTC
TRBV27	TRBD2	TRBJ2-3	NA	CASSFGGADTQYF	TGTGCCAGCAGTTTTGGGGGGGCAGATACGCAGTATTTT
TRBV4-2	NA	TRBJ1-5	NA	CASSQGKQVGNQPQHF	TGTGCCAGCAGCCAAGGGAAACAGGTTGGGAATCAGCCCCAGCATTTT
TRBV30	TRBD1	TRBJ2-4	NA	CAWREGQGKARCRWVKNIQYF	TGTGCCTGGAGAGAGGGACAGGGAAAGGCGAGGTGCCGATGGGTCAAAAACATTCAGTACTTC
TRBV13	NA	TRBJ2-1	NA	CASSPWAASYNEQFF	TGTGCCAGCAGCCCCTGGGCAGCCTCCTACAATGAGCAGTTCTTC
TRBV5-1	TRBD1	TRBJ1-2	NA	CASSRARTGVGYGYTF	TGCGCCAGCAGCAGGGCCCGGACAGGGGTTGGCTATGGCTACACCTTC
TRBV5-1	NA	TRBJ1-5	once	CASSLNPGREPQHF	TGCGCCAGCAGCTTGAATCCAGGGAGGGAGCCCCAGCATTTT
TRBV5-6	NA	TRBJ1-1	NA	CASSLLAAEAFF	TGTGCCAGCAGCTTGTTGGCTGCTGAAGCTTTCTTT
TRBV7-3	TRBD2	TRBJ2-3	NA	CASSGVAGIDTQYF	TGTGCCAGCAGCGGGGTAGCGGGGATAGATACGCAGTATTTT
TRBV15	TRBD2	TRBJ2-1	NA	CATSRGAAGGTNEQFF	TGTGCCACCAGCAGAGGAGCGGCGGGGGGCACCAATGAGCAGTTCTTC
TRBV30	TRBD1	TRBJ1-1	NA	CAWRLDRGDTEAFF	TGTGCCTGGAGATTGGACAGGGGTGACACTGAAGCTTTCTTT
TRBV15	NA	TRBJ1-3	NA	CATSRGQNSGNTIYF	TGTGCCACCAGCAGAGGACAAAACTCTGGAAACACCATATATTTT
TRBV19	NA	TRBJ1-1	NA	CASYLATGMNTEAFF	TGTGCCAGCTACCTTGCGACGGGGATGAACACTGAAGCTTTCTTT
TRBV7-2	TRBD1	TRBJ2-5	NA	CASSPDRRETQYF	TGTGCCAGCAGCCCGGACAGGAGGGAGACCCAGTACTTC
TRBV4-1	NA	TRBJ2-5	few	CASSQDLVQRETQYF	TGCGCCAGCAGCCAAGATCTCGTTCAGCGGGAGACCCAGTACTTC
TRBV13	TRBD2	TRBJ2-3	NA	CASSAPGTSGPTYTQYF	TGTGCCAGCAGCGCCCCGGGGACTAGCGGCCCCACATATACGCAGTATTTT
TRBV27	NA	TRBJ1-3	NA	CASSSPRDGNTIYF	TGTGCCAGCAGTTCACCCAGGGATGGAAACACCATATATTTT
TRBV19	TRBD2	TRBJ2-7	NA	CASSPREGSYEQYF	TGTGCCAGTAGCCCCCGGGAGGGCTCCTACGAGCAGTACTTC
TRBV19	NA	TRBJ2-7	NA	CASSILVGDEQYF	TGTGCCAGTAGTATATTGGTGGGAGACGAGCAGTACTTC
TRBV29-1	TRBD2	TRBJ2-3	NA	CSARTGLAGGDTQYF	TGCAGCGCCCGAACAGGTCTAGCGGGGGGGGATACGCAGTATTTT
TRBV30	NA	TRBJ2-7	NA	CAWSLPAYEQYF	TGTGCCTGGAGCCTTCCCGCCTACGAGCAGTACTTC
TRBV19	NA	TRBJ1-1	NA	CASSGTDLNTEAFF	TGTGCCAGTAGTGGCACCGACTTGAACACTGAAGCTTTCTTT
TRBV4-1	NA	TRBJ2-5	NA	CASSPRMRETQYF	TGCGCCAGCAGCCCGAGAATGAGAGAGACCCAGTACTTC
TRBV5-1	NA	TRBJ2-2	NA	CASSRERSMWSGELFF	TGCGCCAGCAGCCGGGAAAGGTCGATGTGGTCCGGGGAGCTGTTTTTT
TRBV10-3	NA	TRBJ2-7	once	CAISNTRDEQYF	TGTGCCATCAGCAATACTAGAGACGAGCAGTACTTC
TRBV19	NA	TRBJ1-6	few	CASTKRAYNSPLHF	TGTGCCAGTACCAAACGGGCCTATAATTCACCCCTCCACTTT
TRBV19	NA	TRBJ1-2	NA	CASSIDQGHRYTF	TGTGCCAGTAGTATAGACCAGGGTCATCGCTACACCTTC
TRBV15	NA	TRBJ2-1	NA	CATSRTTGAPNEQFF	TGTGCCACCAGCAGGACGACAGGAGCTCCAAATGAGCAGTTCTTC
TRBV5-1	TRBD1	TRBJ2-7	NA	CASSKDRSAFYEQYF	TGCGCCAGCAGCAAGGACAGGAGTGCCTTTTACGAGCAGTACTTC
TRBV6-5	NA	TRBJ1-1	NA	CASRRDPSGTEAFF	TGTGCCAGCAGGCGGGACCCCAGTGGCACTGAAGCTTTCTTT